One sample yielded the 28 T cell receptor beta chains listed below, sequenced in a study of CD8 T cells in Susac syndrome (dated by TCRdb to between 2018 and 2021). The library came from the immunoSEQ multiplex PCR assay. RNA was extracted using the RNeasy kit, and roughly 0.5 to 1 microgram was reverse transcribed with random hexamers. TCRdb's own reprocessing of the public reads used fastp at Q25 and MiXCR and kept productive beta chains. Each record represents a unique CDR3 protein, reported with the most common genes and DNA among its rows. The sample table shows about 110,000 distinct CDR3 sequences, and roughly 95% are seen once. About 0.41% of the sample is taken by the ten largest. The sequenced sample consisted of CD8+ T cells from PBMCs. The source of these receptors is a human donor with Susac syndrome.

The rearrangement joins TRBV27 to TRBJ2-1, with 11 nucleotides matching TRBD2. This CDR3 contains 15 residues. After removal of 6 bases from V and 7 bases from J, the junction contained 8 bases not matched to a gene. The germline V gene has CDR1 MNHEY and CDR2 SMNVEV (reference sequence). Here the CDR3 reads CASSGASGGSNEQFF. The CDR3 DNA is TGTGCCAGCAGCGGCGCTAGCGGGGGGAGTAATGAGCAGTTCTTC.

The CDR3 sequence is CASKLTPSTFTDTEAFF. The CDR3 region has the DNA TGTGCCAGCAAACTCACCCCCTCGACATTCACGGACACTGAAGCTTTCTTT. The chain links TRBV12-3 or TRBV12-4 to TRBJ1-1; no firm D call. CDR3 length equals 17 residues. The V gene lost 7 bases and the J gene lost 3 bases, with 24 bases spanning the gap.

The V and J genes are TRBV7-2 and TRBJ2-5; TRBD1 agrees at 10 bases. Losses at the gene ends were 5 bases for V and 5 bases for J; bases not matched to a gene: 5. Looked up from germline, CDR1 is SGHTA and CDR2 is FQGNSA. CDR3 size: 14 residues. CDR3 loop: CASSAGQGGETQYF. CDR3 nucleotide sequence: TGTGCCAGCAGCGCCGGACAGGGGGGCGAGACCCAGTACTTC.

The rearrangement links TRBV9 to TRBJ1-1; no reliable D call. The CDR3 extends over 13 amino acids. Germline assignment: CDR1 SGDLS and CDR2 YYNGEE. V was shortened by 0 bases and J by 5 bases, with 8 bases between the two germline ends. Here the CDR3 DNA reads TGTGCCAGCAGCGTAGGTTCTAAGACTGAAGCTTTCTTT. Its translation: CASSVGSKTEAFF.

V is TRBV27 and J is TRBJ2-2; D call uncertain. Trimming cost V 5 bases and J 4 bases, with 11 bases left between them. This CDR3 spans 14 amino acids. Germline CDR1 is MNHEY and CDR2 is SMNVEV (reference sequence). CDR3 in DNA: TGTGCCAGCAGTCTGGGTTTGGGCACCGGGGAGCTGTTTTTT. It codes for CASSLGLGTGELFF.

This chain uses TRBV7-6 with TRBJ2-3; TRBD1 agrees at 8 bases. Germline trimming cut 4 bases from V and 0 bases from J; bases unmatched to any gene: 6. The germline V gene has CDR1 SGHVS and CDR2 FNYEAQ. The CDR3 spans 16 residues. CDR3 sequence: CASSSTRGRSTDTQYF. The CDR3 DNA reads as TGTGCCAGCAGCTCCACCAGGGGGCGAAGCACAGATACGCAGTATTTT.

The J gene is TRBJ1-2, the V gene TRBV29-1; D unclear. The V gene lost 4 bases and the J gene lost 6 bases, with 6 bases spanning the gap. Germline V gene lookup returns CDR1 SQVTM and CDR2 ANQGSEA. This CDR3 is built from 10 residues. In DNA, the CDR3 is TGCAGCGTTGCCCGGGATGGCTACACCTTC. Its protein product is CSVARDGYTF.

The V and J genes are TRBV6-5 and TRBJ2-5; tentatively, D is TRBD2 (5 bases). CDR3 length: 13 residues. The germline V and J ends were trimmed by 9 bases and 3 bases, with 14 bases remaining between them. The germline V gene encodes CDR1 MNHEY and CDR2 SVGAGI. CDR3: CASRPDFKETQYF. The CDR3 coding sequence is TGTGCCAGTAGGCCGGACTTCAAAGAGACCCAGTACTTC.

The chain is built from TRBV20-1 and TRBJ1-1, with D perhaps matching TRBD1 (6 bases). The CDR3 totals 14 residues. Germline CDR1 and CDR2: DFQATT and SNEGSKA (reference sequence). The V end was cut by 5 bases, the J end by 2 bases, with 15 bases between. The CDR3 DNA is TGCAGTGCTCCTTCTTGGACAGCTAACACTGAAGCTTTCTTT. Its protein product is CSAPSWTANTEAFF.

The chain joins TRBV7-8 to TRBJ1-5; D uncertain. The germline gives CDR1 SGHVS, CDR2 FQNEAQ. V lost 0 bases to trimming and J lost 0 bases, with 6 bases between them. This CDR3 is built from 15 residues. CDR3 sequence: CASSLAKDSNQPQHF. The DNA of the CDR3 is TGTGCCAGCAGCTTAGCGAAGGATAGCAATCAGCCCCAGCATTTT. Using reference TRBV7-8 and TRBJ1-5 for the parts outside the CDR3, the full variable domain is GAGVSQSPRYKVAKRGQDVALRCDPISGHVSLFWYQQALGQGPEFLTYFQNEAQLDKSGLPSDRFFAERPEGSVSTLKIQRTQQEDSAVYLCASSLAKDSNQPQHFGDGTRLSIL.

The genes are TRBV6-5 and TRBJ2-7, with 7 nucleotides matching TRBD2. The length of the CDR3 is 12 residues. Germline values: CDR1 MNHEY, CDR2 SVGAGI. The V segment lost 6 bases and the J segment 6 bases; nucleotides outside the gene matches: 5. This chain's CDR3 is CASSPGGGEQYF. The CDR3 DNA reads as TGTGCCAGCAGCCCTGGGGGGGGCGAGCAGTACTTC.

The chain links TRBV20-1 to TRBJ2-4; the match to TRBD2 covers 12 bases. Germline CDR1 reads DFQATT; CDR2 reads SNEGSKA (reference sequence). The CDR3 is 14 amino acids. V shed 3 bases, J shed 6 bases, and the junction held 3 bases outside the gene matches. In DNA, the CDR3 is TGCAGTGCTAGGACTAGCGGGGGTGGAAACATTCAGTACTTC. It yields the protein CSARTSGGGNIQYF.

The chain employs TRBV5-4 and TRBJ2-4; 8 bases align to TRBD2. The CDR3 loop spans 14 amino acids. Germline CDR1 SGHNT, CDR2 YYREEE (reference sequence). The junction had 2 bases not matched to a gene; V was cut back by 2 bases and J by 4 bases. The CDR3 is CASSLLAEKNIQYF. The DNA of the CDR3 is TGTGCCAGCAGCTTACTAGCGGAGAAAAACATTCAGTACTTC.

The chain carries TRBV29-1 and TRBJ2-1; tentatively, D is TRBD1 or TRBD2 (5 bases each). Looked up from germline, CDR1 is SQVTM and CDR2 is ANQGSEA. The ends were cut back, 7 bases at V and 6 bases at J, with 19 bases in the middle. The CDR3 consists of 14 residues. The CDR3, as DNA: TGCAGCGCAGTGACCGGGACCGCCTCCAATGAGCAGTTCTTC. The encoded protein is CSAVTGTASNEQFF.

The chain uses TRBV12-3 or TRBV12-4 and TRBJ1-4; D not resolved. The CDR3 loop spans 13 amino acids. Trimming pared 6 bases from V and 8 bases from J, leaving 13 bases between. The CDR3 is CASRRLGEEKLFF. The CDR3 bases are TGTGCCAGCAGACGACTAGGAGAGGAAAAACTGTTTTTT.

V usage is TRBV12-3 or TRBV12-4 and J usage is TRBJ2-1, with D perhaps matching TRBD2 (6 bases). V gave up 4 bases and J gave up 5 bases, with 12 bases separating them. The CDR3 has 14 residues. The CDR3 DNA reads as TGTGCCAGCAGTTGGGACTTCAGAGACAATGAGCAGTTCTTC. Encoded protein: CASSWDFRDNEQFF.

The rearrangement uses TRBV10-3 and TRBJ2-7, with D perhaps matching TRBD2 (6 bases). The CDR3 spans 16 residues. CDR1 and CDR2 (germline): ENHRY, SYGVKD. The V end lost 6 bases, the J end lost 3 bases, and 21 bases lay between the germline ends. The CDR3 DNA reads as TGTGCCATCAGCCAAACGATAGCGGCGGACCTCTACGAGCAGTACTTC. Amino acid sequence: CAISQTIAADLYEQYF.

The chain uses TRBV5-4 and TRBJ1-5, with a possible D match to TRBD1 (5 bases). Germline V gene data show CDR1 as SGHNT and CDR2 as YYREEE (reference sequence). Trimming stripped 2 bases from V and 2 bases from J, with 8 bases between. The CDR3 runs to 14 residues. CDR3 DNA sequence: TGTGCCAGCAGCTTCCAGGGTGGCAATCAGCCCCAGCATTTT. Translating gives CASSFQGGNQPQHF.

The CDR3 coding sequence is TGTGCCAGCAGCTTAGGGATTAACACTGAAGCTTTCTTT. The encoded protein is CASSLGINTEAFF. The V gene is TRBV7-6, the J gene TRBJ1-1; D not resolved. Between the trimmed V and J ends, which lost 1 base and 2 bases, there was a span of 5 bases. Per germline, CDR1 SGHVS and CDR2 FNYEAQ. The CDR3 loop spans 13 amino acids.

The V gene is TRBV9, the J gene TRBJ1-5; D is perhaps TRBD1 (5 bases). CDR1 and CDR2 from the germline V gene are SGDLS and YYNGEE. Deletions cut 0 bases from V and 6 bases from J, with 13 bases between. This CDR3 contains 15 residues. The CDR3 here is CASSVGKGLGQPQHF. CDR3 sequence (DNA): TGTGCCAGCAGCGTAGGGAAGGGGTTGGGTCAGCCCCAGCATTTT. The full variable domain, in which reference TRBV9 and TRBJ1-5 provide the parts outside the CDR3, is DSGVTQTPKHLITATGQRVTLRCSPRSGDLSVYWYQQSLDQGLQFLIQYYNGEERAKGNILERFSAQQFPDLHSELNLSSLELGDSALYFCASSVGKGLGQPQHFGDGTRLSIL.

V usage is TRBV12-3 or TRBV12-4 and J usage is TRBJ2-7; 7 nucleotides agree with TRBD2. With V trimmed by 3 bases and J by 3 bases, 8 bases remained unmatched. CDR3 length: 15 amino acids. CDR3 sequence: CASSFLGEGIYEQYF. CDR3 bases: TGTGCCAGCAGTTTCCTCGGGGAGGGGATCTACGAGCAGTACTTC.

The chain carries TRBV7-6 and TRBJ1-1; weak D call: TRBD1 (6 bases). The CDR3 runs to 15 residues. CDR1 and CDR2 from the germline V gene are SGHVS and FNYEAQ. V was cut by 5 bases and J by 5 bases, with 18 bases left in between. The CDR3 nucleotides read TGTGCCAGCAGCCCGCGTGGGGGGGCGAAGACTGAAGCTTTCTTT. It is translated as CASSPRGGAKTEAFF.

CDR3 nucleotide sequence: TGCAGCGTTGACAGCGGGGGGGCAGGCACAGATACGCAGTATTTT. This translates into CSVDSGGAGTDTQYF. V and J are TRBV29-1 and TRBJ2-3; 10 nucleotides line up with TRBD2. This CDR3 comprises 15 residues. Trimming at V came to 3 bases and at J to 1 base, leaving 4 bases not matched to a gene. The V gene's germline CDR1 is SQVTM and CDR2 ANQGSEA.

There are a few counts of this clonotype. The V call is TRBV29-1, the J call TRBJ2-7, with no clear D. Trimming shortened V by 4 bases and J by 3 bases, and 13 bases separated the two germline ends. The CDR3 has 13 residues. Germline V lookup: CDR1 SQVTM, CDR2 ANQGSEA. CDR3 loop: CSVVGQNYYEQYF. The CDR3 DNA reads TGCAGCGTTGTAGGGCAGAACTACTACGAGCAGTACTTC.

The count of this clonotype is one. The chain uses TRBV9 and TRBJ1-2, with D maybe TRBD1 (6 bases). Germline V lookup: CDR1 SGDLS, CDR2 YYNGEE. The CDR3 spans 12 residues. V lost 3 bases to trimming and J lost 10 bases, with 13 bases between them. CDR3 bases: TGTGCCAGCAGCGCAGGGGACGCCCCCTACACCTTC. Its translation: CASSAGDAPYTF.

The CDR3 reads CSVMVGQGNNEKLFF. CDR3 nucleotide sequence: TGCAGCGTTATGGTGGGACAGGGCAATAATGAAAAACTGTTTTTT. The chain joins TRBV29-1 to TRBJ1-4, with 9 bases matching TRBD1. The V gene's germline CDR1 is SQVTM and CDR2 ANQGSEA. Trimming took 5 bases from V and 4 from J; bases not matched to a gene: 8. The CDR3 spans 15 residues.

V gene TRBV2 combines with J gene TRBJ2-7, with D hard to call. V lost 6 bases and J 4 bases, leaving 10 bases between the germline ends. Germline values: CDR1 SNHLY, CDR2 FYNNEI. CDR3 size: 12 residues. CDR3 protein: CASSGRRYEQYF. CDR3 DNA sequence: TGTGCCAGCAGCGGGCGCCGTTACGAGCAGTACTTC. Based on the CDR3 plus reference TRBV2 and TRBJ2-7, the full variable domain is EPEVTQTPSHQVTQMGQEVILRCVPISNHLYFYWYRQILGQKVEFLVSFYNNEISEKSEIFDDQFSVERPDGSNFTLKIRSTKLEDSAMYFCASSGRRYEQYFGPGTRLTVT.

The rearrangement links TRBV29-1 to TRBJ1-5; 7 nucleotides match TRBD1. The CDR3 consists of 12 residues. The trim removed 6 bases at V and 2 bases at J, leaving 1 base unmatched. Germline V gives CDR1 SQVTM, CDR2 ANQGSEA. CDR3 protein: CSVGTGNQPQHF. CDR3 in DNA: TGCAGCGTCGGGACAGGCAATCAGCCCCAGCATTTT.